This T cell receptor (beta chain) was recorded in a study of T-cell memory formation after mild COVID-19 (dated by TCRdb to about 2021). At the level of the whole study: TCR sequence clusters from the two donors were found to be largely donor specific. In a couple of donors, T-cell clones that expanded and contracted after mild COVID-19 were tracked by sequencing TCRalpha and TCRbeta repertoires over time. Two young, previously healthy adult volunteers made up the cohort, one male and one female. What the authors observed across the whole study: SARS-CoV-2 specificity was not confirmed for the second-wave clones peaking on day 37. Contracting CD4+ clones appeared mostly in the CM and EM memory subsets, whereas CD8+ clones were enriched in EMRA. Some responding clones were detected in pre-infection memory, suggesting pre-existing cross-reactive memory T cells joined the SARS-CoV-2 response. Clones contracting from day 15 to 85 had balanced CD4/CD8 phenotypes, while a second wave expanding from day 15 to 37 was biased towards CD4+. The study covered only a couple of mild cases, and larger cohorts including severe cases with pre-infection samples were considered necessary.

On this clonotype: Its antigen remains undetermined. Within one base of it there is no much larger clone, and no base qualities were kept.

Spanning cysteine to phenylalanine, the CDR3 consists of 11 amino acids. Only the CDR3 part of the read is kept: 33 bases, read in frame from the first base. Relative to germline, V is 8 bases shorter and J is 3 bases shorter, with 6 bases between their ends. The germline V gene yields SNHLY for CDR1 and FYNNEI for CDR2. The sequencer was an Illumina NovaSeq 6000. TCRalpha and TCRbeta cDNA libraries were constructed by 5'RACE with constant-segment primers, with sample barcodes and unique molecular identifiers being introduced. RNA was extracted from every sample with Trizol reagent. Amplification of the libraries took two PCR steps, and the second step added a second sample barcode plus Illumina TruSeq adapters. The libraries were sequenced on an Illumina NovaSeq using 2 x 150 bp paired-end reads. The authors' pipeline ran thus. The reads were demultiplexed and collapsed into UMI-guided consensus sequences using migec v1.2.7. With mixcr v2.1.11, UMI consensuses were aligned to TRA and TRB V and J templates and assembled into clonotypes. A clonotype was counted as expanded or contracted only if both edgeR and NoisET called the change significant, with noise models trained on biological replicates. For edgeR calls, the cutoffs were a false discovery rate-adjusted p below 0.01 and a log2 fold-change threshold of 1. As an exploratory analysis of dynamics, max-normalized trajectories of the 1000 most abundant clonotypes were examined by PCA with hierarchical clustering. Separately sequenced CD4+ and CD8+ repertoires were used to assign a CD4 or CD8 phenotype to each responding clone. TCRdb handled the public reads itself, with Q25 trimming in fastp and clone calling in MiXCR, and kept productive beta chains. Rows matching on CDR3 protein sequence are summarized as one entry with the most common DNA and genes. V and J calls and clone size were set by TCRdb, not the authors. Recorded for this sample are 170,000 or so distinct CDR3 sequences; roughly a fifth of them occurred a single time. Approximately 22% of the sample lies in the top ten.

Ficoll-Paque density gradient centrifugation was the method used to isolate PBMCs. This sequence originates from an adult woman who had mild COVID-19 (a few samples of this study predate the infection). The sample titles of this study are shuffled in the database, so cell type and time point are left out; the donor was told from shared clones. Sequencing was done on a sample of PBMCs or a T cell subset sorted from them (not recorded which). This chain joins TRBV2 to TRBJ2-3; there is no confident call for the D gene. Here is the DNA: TGTGCCAGCGTGGGGACAGATACGCAGTATTTT. Its translation is CASVGTDTQYF.